This TCR beta chain stems from a study of blood T cell repertoires in COVID-19. Across the study: Both acute and convalescent COVID-19 samples were obtained from the United States, Italy and Spain. PBMCs, B-cell-depleted T cells, or T cells provided the cDNA or gDNA that made up the material.

V was cut by 7 bases and J by 0 bases, with 15 bases left in between. Germline CDR1 SGHTA, CDR2 FQGNSA. The CDR3 totals 15 residues. Here immunoSEQ multiplex PCR was the method, and the copy in TCRdb shows in-frame clones only, minus some. The sample has about half a million clones, 70% to 90% seen once; the top ten hold approximately 2.9%. J is TRBJ1-2 and V is TRBV7-2; D is perhaps TRBD1 (6 bases). The receptor was isolated from a human donor in a cohort sampled during active COVID-19. The sequencing sample was made of peripheral blood. CDR3 sequence reads: CASTPGGRANYGYTF. For the CDR3, the DNA is TGTGCCAGCACCCCGGGGGGCCGAGCTAACTATGGCTACACCTTC.